These T cell receptor beta chains were read from a single sample in a study of blood T cell repertoires in COVID-19. Assay: immunoSEQ multiplex PCR; the TCRdb copy retains only in-frame clones and omits some. The sample includes some 40,000 clones, approximately 83% seen only once; the top ten take roughly 47%. The sequencing input was peripheral blood. These receptors came from a woman over 75 with acute or convalescent COVID-19. Both conserved end residues are part of each CDR3. A D gene is named only where the DNA matches it firmly. The size field is filled for only some rows; it gives once, few, many or a size class.

v_call,j_call,clone_size,d_call,cdr3_aa,cdr3_nt
TRBV24-1,TRBJ1-5,.,.,CATSDSYRSNQPQHF,TGTGCCACCAGTGATTCTTACAGAAGCAATCAGCCCCAGCATTTT
TRBV27,TRBJ1-2,.,TRBD1,CASSDRVLGGYTF,TGTGCCAGCAGTGACAGGGTTTTGGGTGGCTACACCTTC
TRBV19,TRBJ1-1,.,.,CASNGGKGTEAFF,TGTGCCAGTAACGGGGGGAAGGGCACTGAAGCTTTCTTT
TRBV7-2,TRBJ1-2,.,TRBD1,CASSSGQDYGYTF,TGTGCCAGCAGCTCGGGACAGGACTATGGCTACACCTTC
TRBV7-2,TRBJ2-1,few,.,CASSTSWGPSNEQFF,TGTGCCAGCAGCACTTCGTGGGGGCCCAGCAATGAGCAGTTCTTC
TRBV19,TRBJ1-1,.,.,CASRVDRMSTEAFF,TGTGCCAGTAGGGTCGACAGGATGAGCACTGAAGCTTTCTTT
TRBV6-4,TRBJ1-2,.,TRBD1,CASSARDRDRNYGYTF,TGTGCCAGCAGTGCCCGGGACAGGGACAGGAACTATGGCTACACCTTC
TRBV19,TRBJ1-2,few,.,CASSNPGNGYTF,TGTGCCAGTAGCAATCCAGGGAATGGCTACACCTTC
TRBV5-1,TRBJ1-2,.,.,CASSLNTGEHYGYTF,TGCGCCAGCAGCTTGAATACGGGGGAGCACTATGGCTACACCTTC
TRBV21-1,TRBJ2-1,.,.,CASSKLIRKRLARHEQFF,TGTGCCAGCAGCAAGTTAATTAGGAAAAGACTAGCCCGCCATGAGCAGTTCTTC
TRBV29-1,TRBJ2-5,.,.,CSVELGGETQYF,TGCAGCGTTGAACTGGGGGGAGAGACCCAGTACTTC
TRBV6-6,TRBJ1-1,.,.,CASSQGVTEAFF,TGTGCCAGCAGCCAGGGTGTAACTGAAGCTTTCTTT
TRBV7-2,TRBJ1-6,.,.,CASSLDRGRSPLHF,TGTGCCAGCAGCTTGGACAGAGGACGATCACCCCTCCACTTT
TRBV11-3,TRBJ2-3,.,.,CASSLGLPTDTQYF,TGTGCCAGCAGCCTCGGACTACCCACAGATACGCAGTATTTT
TRBV14,TRBJ1-3,.,.,CASSRSGGYPGNTIYF,TGTGCCAGCAGCCGCTCCGGGGGATACCCTGGAAACACCATATATTTT
TRBV28,TRBJ1-2,.,TRBD1,CATGQGGFYGYTF,TGTGCCACGGGACAGGGCGGTTTCTATGGCTACACCTTC
TRBV29-1,TRBJ1-1,.,.,CSVEDQGYTEAFF,TGCAGCGTTGAAGATCAGGGGTACACTGAAGCTTTCTTT
TRBV9,TRBJ1-1,once,TRBD1,CASSLTGGAEAFF,TGTGCCAGCAGTCTAACAGGGGGGGCTGAAGCTTTCTTT
TRBV19,TRBJ2-5,few,.,CASSMVGAGETQYF,TGTGCCAGTAGTATGGTTGGGGCGGGGGAGACCCAGTACTTC
TRBV29-1,TRBJ1-6,few,TRBD1,CSVDQADRDPPLHF,TGCAGCGTCGATCAGGCGGACAGGGACCCACCCCTCCACTTT
TRBV12-2,TRBJ2-3,once,.,CASRLEFYGEGTDTQYF,TGTGCAAGTCGCTTAGAGTTCTACGGGGAGGGGACAGATACGCAGTATTTT
TRBV5-1,TRBJ1-4,.,.,CASSLQGPLPGNEKLFF,TGCGCCAGCAGCTTACAGGGTCCTCTTCCGGGTAATGAAAAACTGTTTTTT
TRBV10-3,TRBJ1-2,.,TRBD1,CAISEQGANGYTF,TGTGCCATCAGTGAACAGGGGGCGAATGGCTACACCTTC
TRBV7-8,TRBJ2-6,.,.,CASSLKRVTGITPGANVLTF,TGTGCCAGCAGCTTAAAGAGAGTAACCGGGATAACCCCTGGGGCCAACGTCCTGACTTTC
TRBV4-3,TRBJ2-1,.,TRBD1,CASSQWGQGVSQADNEQFF,TGCGCCAGCAGCCAATGGGGACAGGGGGTTTCGCAGGCGGACAATGAGCAGTTCTTC
TRBV9,TRBJ2-3,once,.,CASSVVGGDTDTQYF,TGTGCCAGCAGCGTAGTGGGCGGGGACACAGATACGCAGTATTTT